A selection of T cell receptor beta chains follows, all from one sample in a study of T cells in localized non-small cell lung cancer. Generated by immunoSEQ multiplex PCR, the TCRdb table keeps only in-frame clones and is missing some. Found here are roughly 48,000 clones, 80% of them singletons; the top ten hold roughly 4%. Specimen: PBMCs, collected before any cancer treatment. These TCRs come from a woman aged 35 to 70 with stage II lung adenocarcinoma. Each CDR3 is given with its conserved first and last residue. Fields, in order: V gene, D gene, J gene, clone size, CDR3 protein, CDR3 DNA. D genes are given only for firm matches. Clone size appears in some rows only: once, few, many, or a class for an expanded clone.

TRBV11-2,-,TRBJ2-7,-,CASSRGTGNIYEQYF,TGTGCCAGCAGCCGTGGTACGGGGAACATTTACGAGCAGTACTTC
TRBV7-9,TRBD1,TRBJ1-4,-,CASSRDRGPEKLFF,TGTGCCAGCAGCAGGGACAGGGGGCCTGAAAAACTGTTTTTT
TRBV29-1,TRBD2,TRBJ2-5,-,CSVRRDPGGETQYF,TGCAGCGTCCGCAGGGACCCGGGGGGAGAGACCCAGTACTTC
TRBV7-2,TRBD2,TRBJ2-3,-,CASSFTSGGYTDTQYF,TGTGCCAGCAGCTTTACTAGCGGGGGTTACACAGATACGCAGTATTTT
TRBV4-2,-,TRBJ2-7,-,CASSYMEVGYF,TGTGCCAGCAGCTACATGGAGGTTGGGTACTTC
TRBV6-1,-,TRBJ1-1,-,CATSLGTEAFF,TGTGCCACCAGCTTGGGCACTGAAGCTTTCTTT
TRBV27,-,TRBJ1-1,-,CATSWGGNTEAFF,TGTGCCACCTCCTGGGGGGGGAACACTGAAGCTTTCTTT
TRBV15,-,TRBJ2-2,-,CATSRDYGGELFF,TGTGCCACCAGCAGAGATTATGGCGGGGAGCTGTTTTTT
TRBV7-9,-,TRBJ2-5,-,CASSPQGGAGGTQYF,TGTGCCAGCAGCCCCCAAGGGGGGGCCGGGGGGACCCAGTACTTC
TRBV7-8,-,TRBJ1-2,-,CASSSTGTTGYTF,TGTGCCAGCAGCTCGACCGGGACAACTGGCTACACCTTC
TRBV7-3,-,TRBJ1-2,-,CASSSRTGTGYTF,TGTGCCAGCAGCTCCCGAACAGGGACTGGCTACACCTTC
TRBV29-1,TRBD2,TRBJ2-5,-,CSVRQGGRETQYF,TGCAGCGTTCGGCAGGGAGGGAGGGAGACCCAGTACTTC
TRBV7-2,-,TRBJ1-2,-,CASSLGAARGYTF,TGTGCCAGCAGCTTAGGGGCCGCGCGAGGCTACACCTTC
TRBV7-8,-,TRBJ1-5,once,CASRSGTSNQPQHF,TGTGCCAGCAGGTCCGGGACCTCCAATCAGCCCCAGCATTTT